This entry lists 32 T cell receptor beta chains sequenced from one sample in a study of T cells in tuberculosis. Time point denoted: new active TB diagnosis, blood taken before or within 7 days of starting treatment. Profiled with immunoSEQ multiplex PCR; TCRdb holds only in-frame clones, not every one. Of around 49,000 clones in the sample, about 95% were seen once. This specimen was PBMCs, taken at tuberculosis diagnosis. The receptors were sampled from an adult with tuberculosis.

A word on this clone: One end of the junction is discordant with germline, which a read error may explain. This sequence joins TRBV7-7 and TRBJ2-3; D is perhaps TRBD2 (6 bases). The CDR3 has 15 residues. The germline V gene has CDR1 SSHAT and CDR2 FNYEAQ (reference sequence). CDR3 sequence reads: CASSQFGGETDTQYF. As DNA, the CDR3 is TGTGCTAGCAGCCAATTCGGCGGGGAAACGGATACGCAGTATTTT. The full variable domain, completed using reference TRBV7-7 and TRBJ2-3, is GAGVSQSPRYKVTKRGQDVTLRCDPISSHATLYWYQQALGQGPEFLTYFNYEAQPDKSGLPSDRFSAERPEGSISTLTIQRTEQRDSAMYRCASSQFGGETDTQYFGPGTRLTVL.

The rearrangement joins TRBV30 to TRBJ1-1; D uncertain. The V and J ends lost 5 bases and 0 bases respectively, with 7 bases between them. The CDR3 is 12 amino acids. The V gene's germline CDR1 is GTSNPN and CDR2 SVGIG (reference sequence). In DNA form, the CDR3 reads TGTGCCTGGGCAAGAGTGAACACTGAAGCTTTCTTT. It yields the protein CAWARVNTEAFF.

The CDR3 sequence: CASSLGDGGTQYF. As DNA, the CDR3 is TGCGCCAGCAGCTTGGGTGACGGGGGTACGCAGTATTTT. This chain connects TRBV5-1 to TRBJ2-3; a weak D match, TRBD2 (6 bases). Germline V gene lookup returns CDR1 SGHRS and CDR2 YFSETQ. The CDR3 totals 13 residues. V lost 0 bases and J 8 bases, leaving 10 bases between the germline ends. Full variable domain (missing parts from reference TRBV5-1 and TRBJ2-3): KAGVTQTPRYLIKTRGQQVTLSCSPISGHRSVSWYQQTPGQGLQFLFEYFSETQRNKGNFPGRFSGRQFSNSRSEMNVSTLELGDSALYLCASSLGDGGTQYFGPGTRLTVL.

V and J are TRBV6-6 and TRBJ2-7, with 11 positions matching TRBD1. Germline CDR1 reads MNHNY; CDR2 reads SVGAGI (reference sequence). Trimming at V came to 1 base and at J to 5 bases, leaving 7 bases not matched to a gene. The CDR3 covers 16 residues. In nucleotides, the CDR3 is TGTGCCAGCAGTTACTTTCCCGGACAGGGGGCGCACGAGCAGTACTTC. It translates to CASSYFPGQGAHEQYF.

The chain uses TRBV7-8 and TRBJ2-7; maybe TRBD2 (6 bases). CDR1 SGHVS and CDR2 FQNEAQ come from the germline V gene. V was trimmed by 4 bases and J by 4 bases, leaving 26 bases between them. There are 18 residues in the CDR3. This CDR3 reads CASSSTAAGQGKDYEQYF. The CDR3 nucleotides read TGTGCCAGCAGCTCGACAGCGGCGGGGCAGGGAAAGGATTACGAGCAGTACTTC.

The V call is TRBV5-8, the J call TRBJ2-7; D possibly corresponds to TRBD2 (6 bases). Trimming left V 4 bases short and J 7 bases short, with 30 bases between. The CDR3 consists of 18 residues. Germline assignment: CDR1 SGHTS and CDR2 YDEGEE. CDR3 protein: CASSPGKVPGVDAGEQYF. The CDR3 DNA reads TGTGCCAGCAGCCCTGGGAAGGTCCCGGGAGTGGATGCGGGGGAGCAGTACTTC.

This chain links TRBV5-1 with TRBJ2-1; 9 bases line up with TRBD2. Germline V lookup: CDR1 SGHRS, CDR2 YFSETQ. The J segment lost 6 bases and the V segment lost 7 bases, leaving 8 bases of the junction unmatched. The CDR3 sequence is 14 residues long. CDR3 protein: CASRAGGRANEQFF. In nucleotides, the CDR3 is TGCGCCAGCCGGGCCGGCGGGAGGGCCAATGAGCAGTTCTTC.

The CDR3 bases are TGTGCCAGTAGTATACTTGGGCCCACCGGGGAGCTGTTTTTT. Amino acids: CASSILGPTGELFF. The rearrangement uses TRBV19 and TRBJ2-2; D uncertain. The CDR3 is 14 residues long. V was cut by 2 bases and J by 4 bases, with 8 bases left in between. The germline CDR1 and CDR2 sequences are LNHDA and SQIVND (reference sequence).

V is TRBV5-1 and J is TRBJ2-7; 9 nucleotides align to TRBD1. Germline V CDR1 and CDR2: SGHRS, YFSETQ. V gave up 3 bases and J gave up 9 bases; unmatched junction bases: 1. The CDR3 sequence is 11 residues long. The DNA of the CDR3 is TGCGCCAGCAGCTCGACAGGGGGGCAGTACTTC. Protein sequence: CASSSTGGQYF.

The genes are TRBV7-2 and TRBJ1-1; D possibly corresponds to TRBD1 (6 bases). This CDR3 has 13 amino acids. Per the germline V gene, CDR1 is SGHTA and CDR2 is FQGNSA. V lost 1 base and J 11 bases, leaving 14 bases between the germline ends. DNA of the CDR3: TGTGCCAGCAGCTTAGAAAAGGGACATAGGGCTTTCTTT. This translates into CASSLEKGHRAFF.

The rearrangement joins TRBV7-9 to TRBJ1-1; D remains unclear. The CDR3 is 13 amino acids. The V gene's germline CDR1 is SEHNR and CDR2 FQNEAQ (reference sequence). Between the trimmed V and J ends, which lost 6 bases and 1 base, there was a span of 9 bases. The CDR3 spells CASRPATNTEAFF. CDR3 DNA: TGTGCCAGCAGACCTGCTACGAACACTGAAGCTTTCTTT. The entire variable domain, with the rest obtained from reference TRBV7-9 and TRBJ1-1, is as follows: DTGVSQNPRHKITKRGQNVTFRCDPISEHNRLYWYRQTLGQGPEFLTYFQNEAQLEKSRLLSDRFSAERPKGSFSTLEIQRTEQGDSAMYLCASRPATNTEAFFGQGTRLTVV.

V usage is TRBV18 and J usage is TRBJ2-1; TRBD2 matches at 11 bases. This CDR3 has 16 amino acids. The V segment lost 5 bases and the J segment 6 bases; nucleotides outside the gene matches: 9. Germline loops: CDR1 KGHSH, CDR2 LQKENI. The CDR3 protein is CASSSNSGRGPNEQFF. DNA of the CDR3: TGTGCCAGCTCATCGAATAGCGGGAGGGGCCCCAATGAGCAGTTCTTC. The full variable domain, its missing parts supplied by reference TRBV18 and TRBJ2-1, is NAGVMQNPRHLVRRRGQEARLRCSPMKGHSHVYWYRQLPEEGLKFMVYLQKENIIDESGMPKERFSAEFPKEGPSILRIQQVVRGDSAAYFCASSSNSGRGPNEQFFGPGTRLTVL.

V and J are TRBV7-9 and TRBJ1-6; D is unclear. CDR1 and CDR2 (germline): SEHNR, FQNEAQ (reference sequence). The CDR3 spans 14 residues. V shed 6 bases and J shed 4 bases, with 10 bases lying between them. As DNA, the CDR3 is TGTGCCAGCAGTCCCGGGGTTTATAATTCACCCCTCCACTTT. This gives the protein CASSPGVYNSPLHF.

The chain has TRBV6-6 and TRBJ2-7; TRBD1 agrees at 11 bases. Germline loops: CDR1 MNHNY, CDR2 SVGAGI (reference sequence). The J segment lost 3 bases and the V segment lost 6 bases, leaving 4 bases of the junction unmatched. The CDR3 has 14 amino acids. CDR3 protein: CASSRGTGGYEQYF. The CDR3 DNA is TGTGCCAGCAGCCGCGGGACAGGGGGCTACGAGCAGTACTTC.

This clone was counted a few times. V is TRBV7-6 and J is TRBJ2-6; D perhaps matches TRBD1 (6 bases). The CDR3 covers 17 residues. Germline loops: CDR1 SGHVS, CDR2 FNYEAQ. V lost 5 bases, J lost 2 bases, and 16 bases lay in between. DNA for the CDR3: TGTGCCAGCAGCGCATTCGCACAGGGAGCTGGGGCCAACGTCCTGACTTTC. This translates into CASSAFAQGAGANVLTF. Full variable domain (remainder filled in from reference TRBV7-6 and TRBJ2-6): GAGVSQSPRYKVTKRGQDVALRCDPISGHVSLYWYRQALGQGPEFLTYFNYEAQQDKSGLPNDRFSAERPEGSISTLTIQRTEQRDSAMYRCASSAFAQGAGANVLTFGAGSRLTVL.

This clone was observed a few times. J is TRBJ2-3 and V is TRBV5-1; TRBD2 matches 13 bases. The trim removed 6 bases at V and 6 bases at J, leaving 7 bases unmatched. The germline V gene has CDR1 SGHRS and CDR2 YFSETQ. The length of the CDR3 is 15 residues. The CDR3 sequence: CASTRTSGSMDTQYF. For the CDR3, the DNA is TGCGCCAGCACGAGGACTAGCGGGAGTATGGATACGCAGTATTTT.

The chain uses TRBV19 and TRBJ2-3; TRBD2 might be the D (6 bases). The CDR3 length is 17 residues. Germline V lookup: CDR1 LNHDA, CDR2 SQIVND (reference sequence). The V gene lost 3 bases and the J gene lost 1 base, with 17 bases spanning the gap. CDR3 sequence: CASSISGRSGGTDTQYF. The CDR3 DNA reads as TGTGCCAGTAGTATCTCAGGGAGGAGCGGCGGCACAGATACGCAGTATTTT.

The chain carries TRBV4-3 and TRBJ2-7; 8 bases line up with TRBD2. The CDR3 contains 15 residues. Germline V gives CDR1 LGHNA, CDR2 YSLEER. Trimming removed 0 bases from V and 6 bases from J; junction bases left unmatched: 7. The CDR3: CASSQDWREEREQYF. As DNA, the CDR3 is TGCGCCAGCAGCCAAGATTGGCGGGAGGAGCGCGAGCAGTACTTC.

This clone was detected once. The CDR3 nucleotides are TGTGCCAGCAGAAATACTGCAACTAATGAAAAACTGTTTTTT. As protein: CASRNTATNEKLFF. The chain recombines TRBV27 with TRBJ1-4; D is unresolved. This CDR3 is 14 amino acids long. Trimming left V 6 bases short and J 0 bases short, with 8 bases between. Per germline, CDR1 MNHEY and CDR2 SMNVEV (reference sequence). Full variable domain (outside the CDR3, taken from reference TRBV27 and TRBJ1-4): EAQVTQNPRYLITVTGKKLTVTCSQNMNHEYMSWYRQDPGLGLRQIYYSMNVEVTDKGDVPEGYKVSRKEKRNFPLILESPSPNQTSLYFCASRNTATNEKLFFGSGTQLSVL.

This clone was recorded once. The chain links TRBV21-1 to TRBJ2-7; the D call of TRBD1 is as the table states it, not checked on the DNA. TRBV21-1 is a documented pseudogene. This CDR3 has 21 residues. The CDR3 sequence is CASSKAWDSSPLKATDSEQYF. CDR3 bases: TGTGCCAGCAGCAAAGCTTGGGATTCGTCTCCCCTCAAAGCGACAGACAGCGAGCAGTACTTC.

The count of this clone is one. The chain's CDR3 is CASRAARGIQYF. In DNA form, the CDR3 reads TGCGCCAGCAGGGCCGCACGGGGCATTCAGTACTTC. The chain couples TRBV10-1 to TRBJ2-4, with D tentatively TRBD2 (5 bases). The V end lost 6 bases, the J end lost 9 bases, and 12 bases lay between the germline ends. The CDR3 spans 12 residues. Germline CDR1 WNHNN, CDR2 SYGVQD (reference sequence).

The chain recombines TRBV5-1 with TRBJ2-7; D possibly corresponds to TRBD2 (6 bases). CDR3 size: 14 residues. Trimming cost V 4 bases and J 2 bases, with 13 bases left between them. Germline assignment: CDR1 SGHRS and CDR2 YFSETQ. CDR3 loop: CASSPVAGPYEQYF. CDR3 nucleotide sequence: TGCGCCAGCAGCCCCGTCGCGGGGCCCTACGAGCAGTACTTC.

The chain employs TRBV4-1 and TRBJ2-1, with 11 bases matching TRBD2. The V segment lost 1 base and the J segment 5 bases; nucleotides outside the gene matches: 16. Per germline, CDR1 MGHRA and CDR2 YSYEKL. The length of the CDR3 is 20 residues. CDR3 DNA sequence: TGCGCCAGCAGCCAAGTGGATAGCGGGAGGGCCCTCTGGGGCGACAATGAGCAGTTCTTC. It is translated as CASSQVDSGRALWGDNEQFF.

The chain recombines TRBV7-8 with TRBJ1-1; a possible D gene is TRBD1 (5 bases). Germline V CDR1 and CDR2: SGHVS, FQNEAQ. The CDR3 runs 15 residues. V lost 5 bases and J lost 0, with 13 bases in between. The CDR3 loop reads CASSGAGRMNTEAFF. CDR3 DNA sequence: TGTGCCAGCAGCGGGGCGGGACGGATGAACACTGAAGCTTTCTTT. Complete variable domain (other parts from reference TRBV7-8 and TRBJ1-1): GAGVSQSPRYKVAKRGQDVALRCDPISGHVSLFWYQQALGQGPEFLTYFQNEAQLDKSGLPSDRFFAERPEGSVSTLKIQRTQQEDSAVYLCASSGAGRMNTEAFFGQGTRLTVV.

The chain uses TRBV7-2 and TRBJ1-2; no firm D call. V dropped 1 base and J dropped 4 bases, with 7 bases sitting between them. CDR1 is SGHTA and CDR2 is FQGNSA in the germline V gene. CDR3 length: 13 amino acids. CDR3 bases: TGTGCCAGCAGCTTAGAGACAAGCTATGGCTACACCTTC. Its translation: CASSLETSYGYTF.

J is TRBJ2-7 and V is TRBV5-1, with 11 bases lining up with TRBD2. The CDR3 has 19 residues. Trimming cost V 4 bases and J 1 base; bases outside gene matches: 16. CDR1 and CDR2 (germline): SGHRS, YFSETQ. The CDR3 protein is CASSGTDTSGSPQSYEQYF. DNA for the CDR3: TGCGCCAGCAGCGGGACCGACACTAGCGGGAGCCCCCAATCCTACGAGCAGTACTTC.

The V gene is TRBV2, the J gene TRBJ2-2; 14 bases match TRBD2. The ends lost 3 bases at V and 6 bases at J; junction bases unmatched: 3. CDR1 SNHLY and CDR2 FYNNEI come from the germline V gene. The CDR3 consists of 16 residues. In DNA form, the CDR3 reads TGTGCCAGCAGTGACGGGACTAGCGGGAGCGCCGGGGAGCTGTTTTTT. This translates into CASSDGTSGSAGELFF. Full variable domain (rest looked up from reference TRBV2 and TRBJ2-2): EPEVTQTPSHQVTQMGQEVILRCVPISNHLYFYWYRQILGQKVEFLVSFYNNEISEKSEIFDDQFSVERPDGSNFTLKIRSTKLEDSAMYFCASSDGTSGSAGELFFGEGSRLTVL.

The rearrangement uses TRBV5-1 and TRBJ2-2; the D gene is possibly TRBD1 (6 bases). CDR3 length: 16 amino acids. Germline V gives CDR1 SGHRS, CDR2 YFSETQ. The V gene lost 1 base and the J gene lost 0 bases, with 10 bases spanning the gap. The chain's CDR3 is CASSLPGVANTGELFF. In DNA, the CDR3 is TGCGCCAGCAGCTTGCCAGGGGTAGCGAACACCGGGGAGCTGTTTTTT. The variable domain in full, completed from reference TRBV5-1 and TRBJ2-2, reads KAGVTQTPRYLIKTRGQQVTLSCSPISGHRSVSWYQQTPGQGLQFLFEYFSETQRNKGNFPGRFSGRQFSNSRSEMNVSTLELGDSALYLCASSLPGVANTGELFFGEGSRLTVL.

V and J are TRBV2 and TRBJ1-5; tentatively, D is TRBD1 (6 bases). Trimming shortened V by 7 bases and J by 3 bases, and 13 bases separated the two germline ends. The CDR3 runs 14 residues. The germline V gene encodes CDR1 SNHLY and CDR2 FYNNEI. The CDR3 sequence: CASTARDTNQPQHF. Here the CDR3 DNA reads TGTGCCAGCACCGCCCGGGACACCAATCAGCCCCAGCATTTT. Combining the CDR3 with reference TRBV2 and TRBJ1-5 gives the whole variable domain EPEVTQTPSHQVTQMGQEVILRCVPISNHLYFYWYRQILGQKVEFLVSFYNNEISEKSEIFDDQFSVERPDGSNFTLKIRSTKLEDSAMYFCASTARDTNQPQHFGDGTRLSIL.

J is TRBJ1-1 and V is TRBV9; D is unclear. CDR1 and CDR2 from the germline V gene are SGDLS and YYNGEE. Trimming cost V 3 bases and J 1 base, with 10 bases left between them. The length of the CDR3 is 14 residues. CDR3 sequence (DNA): TGTGCCAGCAGCGAGAGGGCTACGAACACTGAAGCTTTCTTT. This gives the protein CASSERATNTEAFF.

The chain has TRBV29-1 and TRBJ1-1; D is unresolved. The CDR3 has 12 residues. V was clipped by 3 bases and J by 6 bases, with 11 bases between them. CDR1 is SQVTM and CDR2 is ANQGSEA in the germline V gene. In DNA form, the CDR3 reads TGCAGCGTTGATCACAGTGCGTCTGAAGCTTTCTTT. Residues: CSVDHSASEAFF. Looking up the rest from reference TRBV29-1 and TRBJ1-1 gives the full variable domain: SAVISQKPSRDICQRGTSLTIQCQVDSQVTMMFWYRQQPGQSLTLIATANQGSEATYESGFVIDKFPISRPNLTFSTLTVSNMSPEDSSIYLCSVDHSASEAFFGQGTRLTVV.

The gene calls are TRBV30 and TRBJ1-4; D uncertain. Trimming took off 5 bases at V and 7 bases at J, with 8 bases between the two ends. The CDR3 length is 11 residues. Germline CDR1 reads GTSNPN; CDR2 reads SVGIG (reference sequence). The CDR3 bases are TGTGCCTGGGCACGGTCTGAAAAACTGTTTTTT. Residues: CAWARSEKLFF.